Below are 32 T cell receptor beta chains sequenced from a single sample in a study of post-analysis software for immune sequencing data. Study outcomes and limitations: Five or six TRBV segments were more frequent in patients than controls; TRBV5-6, TRBV5-1 and TRBV20-1 belonged to this group.

Their antigens are not known. Unique-molecular-identifier-tagged TCR beta cDNA libraries were used. TCRdb analysed the PCR reads with MiXCR anew, one entry per CDR3 protein. The sample lists hundreds of thousands of distinct CDR3 sequences; 25% to 30% were seen once. Sequenced sample: blood. The receptors come from a girl between 5 and 17 years old with multiple sclerosis.

The chain carries TRBV12-3 or TRBV12-4 and TRBJ2-3, with 12 bases identical to TRBD2. The CDR3 consists of 15 residues. V was pared by 2 bases and J by 5 bases, with 2 bases of the junction left unmatched. The CDR3 reads CASSLKTSGRDTQYF. CDR3 nucleotides: TGTGCCAGCAGTTTAAAGACTAGCGGGAGAGATACGCAGTATTTT.

This chain joins TRBV10-3 and TRBJ1-6; 7 bases align to TRBD1. Germline CDR1 is ENHRY and CDR2 is SYGVKD. The CDR3 consists of 12 residues. V shed 7 bases, J shed 10 bases, and the junction held 4 bases outside the gene matches. The CDR3 reads CAITGGNSPLHF. In DNA form, the CDR3 reads TGTGCCATCACAGGGGGTAACTCACCCCTCCACTTT.

This chain links TRBV5-1 with TRBJ2-7, with TRBD2 matching 11 bases. V gave up 4 bases and J gave up 2 bases; unmatched junction bases: 5. The CDR3 is 15 residues long. The germline gives CDR1 SGHRS, CDR2 YFSETQ. The CDR3 region is CASSIGTSGTYEQYF. In DNA, the CDR3 is TGCGCCAGCAGCATTGGGACTAGCGGAACCTACGAGCAGTACTTC.

CDR3 DNA sequence: TGTGCCAGCAGCTTACTAGGGGGAAGCACAGATACGCAGTATTTT. It encodes CASSLLGGSTDTQYF. This rearrangement joins TRBV7-2 to TRBJ2-3; D is possibly TRBD1 (6 bases). Looked up from germline, CDR1 is SGHTA and CDR2 is FQGNSA. The length of the CDR3 is 15 residues. V dropped 2 bases and J dropped 0 bases, with 9 bases sitting between them.

This clonotype was observed a handful of times. J is TRBJ2-5 and V is TRBV5-1; D may match TRBD1 or TRBD2 (5 bases each). Germline V CDR1 and CDR2: SGHRS, YFSETQ. Trimming removed 4 bases at V and 0 bases at J, with 13 bases between. The CDR3 totals 15 residues. The CDR3 here is CASSKGTPDQETQYF. The CDR3 region has the DNA TGCGCCAGCAGCAAAGGGACGCCGGACCAAGAGACCCAGTACTTC.

In this sample, this clonotype turned up many times. The genes are TRBV6-6 and TRBJ2-3; 11 nucleotides line up with TRBD2. The CDR3 totals 15 residues. J lost 1 base, V lost 6 bases, and 3 bases had no gene match. The germline gives CDR1 MNHNY, CDR2 SVGAGI (reference sequence). CDR3: CASSQTSGGTDTQYF. The CDR3 nucleotides read TGTGCCAGCAGCCAGACTAGCGGGGGCACAGATACGCAGTATTTT.

CDR3 amino acids: CASSLGGQGNIGTQYF. CDR3 nucleotides: TGTGCCAGCAGCTTAGGGGGACAGGGTAATATTGGTACGCAGTATTTT. This chain connects TRBV11-2 to TRBJ2-3; 9 bases match TRBD1. The CDR3 totals 16 residues. CDR1 and CDR2 from the germline V gene are SGHAT and FQNNGV. The trim removed 1 base at V and 8 bases at J, leaving 10 bases unmatched.

The chain uses TRBV6-5 and TRBJ1-2; tentative D call: TRBD1 (5 bases). Germline V gene sequence: CDR1 MNHEY, CDR2 SVGAGI. Trimming removed 7 bases from V and 2 bases from J, with 17 bases in between. This CDR3 region has 15 residues. The CDR3 coding sequence is TGTGCCAGCAAACATTCAGGGAGAAACAACTATGGCTACACCTTC. It codes for CASKHSGRNNYGYTF.

The rearrangement uses TRBV27 and TRBJ1-1; possible D gene TRBD1, 5 bases. The CDR3 extends over 13 amino acids. Germline V gene lookup returns CDR1 MNHEY and CDR2 SMNVEV (reference sequence). Between the trimmed V and J ends, which lost 6 bases and 3 bases, there was a span of 11 bases. The CDR3 nucleotides read TGTGCCAGCAGCCGAGGGGTGGACACTGAAGCTTTCTTT. Its protein is CASSRGVDTEAFF.

The chain has TRBV6-6 and TRBJ1-5, with D possibly being TRBD1 (6 bases). The V and J ends lost 6 bases and 3 bases respectively, with 21 bases between them. There are 17 residues in the CDR3. The germline V gene has CDR1 MNHNY and CDR2 SVGAGI (reference sequence). CDR3 sequence (DNA): TGTGCCAGCAGCCCTGGAGGGGGGGGGCATAACAATCAGCCCCAGCATTTT. Amino acids: CASSPGGGGHNNQPQHF.

This chain uses TRBV19 with TRBJ1-5; D perhaps matches TRBD1 (5 bases). The V end was cut by 9 bases, the J end by 3 bases, with 21 bases between. This CDR3 comprises 16 residues. Germline V CDR1 and CDR2: LNHDA, SQIVND (reference sequence). The CDR3 coding sequence is TGTGCCAGCGTGAAGGGTGGAGGGGCCTACAATCAGCCCCAGCATTTT. Translation gives CASVKGGGAYNQPQHF.

This clonotype was recorded at least ten times. The chain combines TRBV29-1 with TRBJ2-1; TRBD1 might be the D (6 bases). The V and J ends lost 6 bases and 1 base respectively, with 22 bases between them. This CDR3 spans 17 amino acids. The V gene's germline CDR1 is SQVTM and CDR2 ANQGSEA. The CDR3 sequence: CSVQTGGGWASYNEQFF. Here the CDR3 DNA reads TGCAGCGTACAGACAGGCGGTGGCTGGGCTTCCTACAATGAGCAGTTCTTC.

J is TRBJ2-5 and V is TRBV20-1, with 12 bases identical to TRBD2. V shed 4 bases, J shed 6 bases, and the junction held 9 bases outside the gene matches. The CDR3 length is 15 residues. Looked up from germline, CDR1 is DFQATT and CDR2 is SNEGSKA (reference sequence). The DNA for the CDR3 is TGCAGTGCTACCACCGGACTAGCGGGGAGAAAGACCCAGTACTTC. Its protein is CSATTGLAGRKTQYF.

The chain has TRBV5-6 and TRBJ1-2, with D perhaps TRBD1 (6 bases). V lost 4 bases and J lost 3, with 16 bases in between. CDR1 is SGHDT and CDR2 is YYEEEE in the germline V gene. CDR3 size: 15 residues. The CDR3 DNA is TGTGCCAGCAGCCCCCGACAGGCGAAAGACTATGGCTACACCTTC. Residues: CASSPRQAKDYGYTF. Drawing the rest from reference TRBV5-6 and TRBJ1-2, the complete variable domain is DAGVTQSPTHLIKTRGQQVTLRCSPKSGHDTVSWYQQALGQGPQFIFQYYEEEERQRGNFPDRFSGHQFPNYSSELNVNALLLGDSALYLCASSPRQAKDYGYTFGSGTRLTVV.

This clonotype has a handful of counts. The chain has TRBV4-3 and TRBJ2-4; TRBD1 agrees at 8 bases. Germline lookup yields CDR1 LGHNA and CDR2 YSLEER. This CDR3 is built from 14 residues. The V gene end was trimmed by 4 bases and the J gene end by 13 bases; junction bases not matched to a gene: 12. The CDR3 region is CASSLDRVEREQYF. The CDR3, as DNA: TGCGCCAGCAGCCTGGACAGGGTGGAGAGGGAGCAGTACTTC.

The CDR3 loop reads CASSLAESTPRRYGYTF. In DNA, the CDR3 is TGCGCCAGCAGCTTGGCCGAATCTACTCCCAGGCGGTATGGCTACACCTTC. This rearrangement joins TRBV5-1 to TRBJ1-2; no clear D. The CDR3 loop spans 17 amino acids. Germline CDR1 SGHRS, CDR2 YFSETQ. The V end lost 0 bases, the J end lost 5 bases, and 20 bases lay between the germline ends.

V and J are TRBV20-1 and TRBJ2-1; 8 nucleotides match TRBD2. V shed 4 bases and J 5 bases; nucleotides not matched to a gene: 10. The CDR3 runs to 15 residues. Germline V gives CDR1 DFQATT, CDR2 SNEGSKA (reference sequence). The CDR3 sequence is CSATEGGGHHNEQFF. Here the CDR3 DNA reads TGCAGTGCTACCGAGGGCGGGGGGCACCACAATGAGCAGTTCTTC.

Turning to this clonotype: This may arise from a read error, as a much more abundant clone is one base away. V is TRBV29-1 and J is TRBJ2-1; D remains unclear. The CDR3 totals 15 residues. Deletions cut 7 bases from V and 2 bases from J, with 18 bases between. Germline V gene lookup returns CDR1 SQVTM and CDR2 ANQGSEA. The CDR3 protein is CSADRVSDPYNEQFF. The DNA of the CDR3 is TGCAGCGCTGATAGGGTAAGCGACCCCTACAATGAGCAGTTCTTC.

Details on this clonotype: An end of the junction does not agree with germline; a read error may underlie this. V and J are TRBV6-1 and TRBJ1-5; D remains unclear. Looked up from germline, CDR1 is MNHNS and CDR2 is SASEGT. CDR3 length equals 15 residues. This chain's CDR3 is CASIESSGRNQPRHF. DNA of the CDR3: TGTGCCAGCATCGAAAGCTCGGGCCGGAATCAGCCCCGGCATTTT.

This clonotype occurred a few times. V and J are TRBV20-1 and TRBJ1-6; 10 nucleotides match TRBD1. Germline V gene lookup returns CDR1 DFQATT and CDR2 SNEGSKA (reference sequence). Losses at the gene ends were 6 bases for V and 8 bases for J; bases not matched to a gene: 4. There are 13 residues in the CDR3. CDR3 sequence: CSAATGGDSPLHF. DNA for the CDR3: TGCAGTGCCGCGACAGGGGGCGATTCACCCCTCCACTTT.

Only a few counts were recorded for this clonotype. This chain links TRBV7-2 with TRBJ1-2; D is perhaps TRBD1 (5 bases). The CDR3 totals 16 residues. From germline, CDR1 is SGHTA and CDR2 FQGNSA. V was shortened by 1 base and J by 0 bases, with 12 bases between the two germline ends. The chain's CDR3 is CASSLDRTISNYGYTF. The CDR3 coding sequence is TGTGCCAGCAGCTTAGACAGGACCATTTCTAACTATGGCTACACCTTC.

The V gene is TRBV12-3 or TRBV12-4, the J gene TRBJ2-7; D ambiguous. The CDR3 loop spans 13 amino acids. V gave up 4 bases and J gave up 0 bases, with 7 bases separating them. CDR3 sequence reads: CASSSSHSYEQYF. CDR3 bases: TGTGCCAGCAGTTCCAGCCACTCCTACGAGCAGTACTTC.

There are a few counts of this clonotype. The rearrangement joins TRBV20-1 to TRBJ1-2; TRBD1 might be the D (6 bases). CDR1 is DFQATT, CDR2 SNEGSKA, per germline (reference sequence). The CDR3 totals 15 residues. V was pared by 0 bases and J by 5 bases, with 16 bases between. Written as DNA, the CDR3 is TGCAGTGCTAGAGATCAAGGGGGGGCTGTTTATGGCTACACCTTC. It specifies CSARDQGGAVYGYTF.

The V gene is TRBV7-9, the J gene TRBJ2-7; TRBD1 is a possible D gene (5 bases). The CDR3 contains 13 residues. Trimming cost V 5 bases and J 12 bases, with 20 bases left between them. The germline CDR1 and CDR2 sequences are SEHNR and FQNEAQ (reference sequence). CDR3 DNA: TGTGCCAGCAGCCCGACGACAGCCTGGGTCTGGTACTTC. The encoded protein is CASSPTTAWVWYF.

The chain combines TRBV20-1 with TRBJ1-1, with 10 bases matching TRBD1. The germline gives CDR1 DFQATT, CDR2 SNEGSKA (reference sequence). The CDR3 totals 17 residues. Germline trimming cut 1 base from V and 6 bases from J; bases unmatched to any gene: 14. The CDR3 bases are TGCAGTGCTAGAGCTCCGGGACAGGGGTCTGAGTGGGCTGAAGCTTTCTTT. This codes for CSARAPGQGSEWAEAFF.

In its sample, this clonotype was seen a few times. The genes are TRBV5-1 and TRBJ2-5; TRBD2 aligns across 8 bases. The trim removed 6 bases at V and 11 bases at J, leaving 12 bases unmatched. This CDR3 spans 13 amino acids. CDR1 and CDR2 (germline): SGHRS, YFSETQ. CDR3 residues: CASTPGLVDEQYF. The DNA of the CDR3 is TGCGCCAGCACGCCGGGACTAGTAGATGAGCAGTACTTC.

On this clonotype: This could be a read error, since a much larger clone is one nucleotide away. The rearrangement joins TRBV2 to TRBJ2-4, with TRBD2 matching over 7 bases. V gave up 3 bases and J gave up 8 bases; unmatched junction bases: 1. CDR3 length equals 12 residues. CDR1 SNHLY and CDR2 FYNNEI come from the germline V gene. The DNA for the CDR3 is TGTGCCAGCAGTGACGGGGGGTACATTCAGTACTTC. Translation: CASSDGGYIQYF.

This sequence joins TRBV15 and TRBJ2-3; D is undetermined. Germline assignment: CDR1 LNHNV and CDR2 YYDKDF (reference sequence). Trimming stripped 0 bases from V and 1 base from J, with 5 bases between. This CDR3 comprises 14 residues. The CDR3 bases are TGTGCCACCAGCAGAGAAGGCCGCACAGATACGCAGTATTTT. Translating it yields CATSREGRTDTQYF.

The sample holds one count of this clonotype. The CDR3: CSAPRDTDSPLHF. The CDR3, as DNA: TGCAGTGCCCCCCGGGACACCGATTCACCCCTCCACTTT. The chain uses TRBV20-1 and TRBJ1-6, with D possibly being TRBD1 (6 bases). Germline CDR1 DFQATT, CDR2 SNEGSKA (reference sequence). The CDR3 spans 13 residues. With 6 bases removed from V and 8 bases from J, the gap between germline ends came to 14 bases.

The sample holds a few counts of this clonotype. The CDR3 sequence is CASSSNIYEQFF. The CDR3, as DNA: TGTGCCAGCAGCTCAAACATCTATGAGCAGTTCTTC. V gene TRBV7-2 combines with J gene TRBJ2-1; D is uncertain. Germline CDR1 reads SGHTA; CDR2 reads FQGNSA. This CDR3 spans 12 amino acids. Trimming took 4 bases from V and 8 from J, leaving 9 bases between them.

The rearrangement links TRBV27 to TRBJ1-4, with TRBD1 matching over 7 bases. CDR1 and CDR2 (germline): MNHEY, SMNVEV (reference sequence). J lost 4 bases, V lost 10 bases, and 18 bases had no gene match. The CDR3 covers 17 residues. The CDR3 coding sequence is TGTGCCATCTTAATAAGACAGGGCCCCTCGGGTAATGAAAAACTGTTTTTT. This encodes CAILIRQGPSGNEKLFF.

This clonotype has just a few counts. This rearrangement joins TRBV20-1 to TRBJ1-5, with no clear D. This CDR3 region has 13 residues. Per the germline V gene, CDR1 is DFQATT and CDR2 is SNEGSKA (reference sequence). Trimming stripped 3 bases from V and 10 bases from J, with 16 bases between. The CDR3 loop is CSAREGRRHPQHF. CDR3 bases: TGCAGTGCTAGGGAGGGAAGGCGTCACCCCCAGCATTTT.